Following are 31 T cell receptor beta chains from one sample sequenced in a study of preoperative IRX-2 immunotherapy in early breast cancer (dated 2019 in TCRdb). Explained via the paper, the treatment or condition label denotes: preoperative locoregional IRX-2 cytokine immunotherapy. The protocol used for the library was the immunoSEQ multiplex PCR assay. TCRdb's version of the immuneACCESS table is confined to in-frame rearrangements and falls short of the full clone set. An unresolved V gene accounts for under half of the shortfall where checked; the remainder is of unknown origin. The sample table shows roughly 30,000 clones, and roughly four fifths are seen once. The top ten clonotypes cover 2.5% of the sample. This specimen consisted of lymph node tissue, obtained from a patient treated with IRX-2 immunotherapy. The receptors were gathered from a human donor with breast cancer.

CDR3 amino acids: CASATSGRNEQFF. In DNA form, the CDR3 reads TGTGCCAGTGCAACTAGCGGGCGCAATGAGCAGTTCTTC. This chain joins TRBV19 and TRBJ2-1; 9 bases align to TRBD2. V lost 8 bases, J lost 6 bases, and 5 bases stayed unmatched. CDR1 and CDR2 (germline): LNHDA, SQIVND (reference sequence). The CDR3 contains 13 residues.

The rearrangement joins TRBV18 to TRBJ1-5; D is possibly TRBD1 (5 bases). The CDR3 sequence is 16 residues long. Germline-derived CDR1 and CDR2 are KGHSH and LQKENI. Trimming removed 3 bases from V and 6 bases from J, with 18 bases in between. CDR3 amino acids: CASSPGVGTTGQPQHF. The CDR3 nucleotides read TGTGCCAGCTCACCTGGTGTAGGGACCACAGGTCAGCCCCAGCATTTT.

The DNA for the CDR3 is TGTGCCAGCACCATCTTGGGGCACGAGCAGTACTTC. Translating it yields CASTILGHEQYF. The chain uses TRBV6-8 and TRBJ2-7, with D perhaps matching TRBD1 (5 bases). The V end lost 7 bases, the J end lost 5 bases, and 12 bases lay between the germline ends. This CDR3 region has 12 residues. Germline CDR1 and CDR2: MNHGY and SAAAGT.

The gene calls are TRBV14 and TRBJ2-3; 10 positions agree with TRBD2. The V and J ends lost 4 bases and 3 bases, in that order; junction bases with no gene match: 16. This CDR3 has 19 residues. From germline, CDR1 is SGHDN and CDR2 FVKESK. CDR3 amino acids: CASSPPFLGGLARTDTQYF. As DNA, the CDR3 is TGTGCCAGCAGCCCGCCCTTCCTCGGGGGACTAGCGCGGACAGATACGCAGTATTTT.

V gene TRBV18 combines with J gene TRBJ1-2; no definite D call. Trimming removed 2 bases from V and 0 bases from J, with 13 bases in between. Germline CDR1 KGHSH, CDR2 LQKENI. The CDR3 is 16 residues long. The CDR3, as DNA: TGTGCCAGCTCACCAGTGGGCTCTGCTCCTAACTATGGCTACACCTTC. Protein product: CASSPVGSAPNYGYTF.

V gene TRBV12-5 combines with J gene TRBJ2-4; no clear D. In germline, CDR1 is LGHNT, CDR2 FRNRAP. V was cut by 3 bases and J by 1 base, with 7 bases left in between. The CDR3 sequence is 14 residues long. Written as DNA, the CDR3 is TGTGCTAGTGGTTTAAGGCGCGCCAAAAACATTCAGTACTTC. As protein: CASGLRRAKNIQYF.

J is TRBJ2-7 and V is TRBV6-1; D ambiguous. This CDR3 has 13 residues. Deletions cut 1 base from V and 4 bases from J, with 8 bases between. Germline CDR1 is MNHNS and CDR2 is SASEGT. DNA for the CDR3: TGTGCCAGCAGTGAAGGGATCTCATACGAGCAGTACTTC. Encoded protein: CASSEGISYEQYF.

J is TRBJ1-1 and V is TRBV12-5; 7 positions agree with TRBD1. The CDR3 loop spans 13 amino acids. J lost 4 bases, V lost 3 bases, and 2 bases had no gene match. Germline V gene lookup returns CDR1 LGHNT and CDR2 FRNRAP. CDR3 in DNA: TGTGCTAGTGGTTTCTCAGGGGGCACTGAAGCTTTCTTT. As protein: CASGFSGGTEAFF.

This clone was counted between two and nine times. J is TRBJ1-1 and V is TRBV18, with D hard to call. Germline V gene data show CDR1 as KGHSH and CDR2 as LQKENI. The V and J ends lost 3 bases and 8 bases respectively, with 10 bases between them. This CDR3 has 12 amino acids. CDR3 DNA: TGTGCCAGCTCACCGTGGAAATTAGAAGCTTTCTTT. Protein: CASSPWKLEAFF.

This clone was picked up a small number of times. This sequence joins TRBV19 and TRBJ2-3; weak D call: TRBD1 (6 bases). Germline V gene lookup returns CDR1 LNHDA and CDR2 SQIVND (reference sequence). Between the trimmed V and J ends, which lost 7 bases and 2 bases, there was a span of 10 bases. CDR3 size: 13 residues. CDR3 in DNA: TGTGCCAGTACAACAGGGCTCACAGATACGCAGTATTTT. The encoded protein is CASTTGLTDTQYF. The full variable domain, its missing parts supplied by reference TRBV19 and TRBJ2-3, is DGGITQSPKYLFRKEGQNVTLSCEQNLNHDAMYWYRQDPGQGLRLIYYSQIVNDFQKGDIAEGYSVSREKKESFPLTVTSAQKNPTAFYLCASTTGLTDTQYFGPGTRLTVL.

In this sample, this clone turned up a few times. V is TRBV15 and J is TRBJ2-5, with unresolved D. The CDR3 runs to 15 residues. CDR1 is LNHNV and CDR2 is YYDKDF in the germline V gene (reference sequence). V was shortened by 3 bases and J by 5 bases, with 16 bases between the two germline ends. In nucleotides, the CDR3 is TGTGCCACCAGCAGGCAGGATCAGGCTCGGGAGACCCAGTACTTC. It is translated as CATSRQDQARETQYF.

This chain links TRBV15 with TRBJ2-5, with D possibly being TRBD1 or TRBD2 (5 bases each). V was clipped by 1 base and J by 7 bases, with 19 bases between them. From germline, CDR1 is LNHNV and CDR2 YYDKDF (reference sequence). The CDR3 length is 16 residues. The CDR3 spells CATSRGRVDYQGTQYF. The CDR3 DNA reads TGTGCCACCAGCAGAGGACGGGTCGACTATCAGGGGACCCAGTACTTC.

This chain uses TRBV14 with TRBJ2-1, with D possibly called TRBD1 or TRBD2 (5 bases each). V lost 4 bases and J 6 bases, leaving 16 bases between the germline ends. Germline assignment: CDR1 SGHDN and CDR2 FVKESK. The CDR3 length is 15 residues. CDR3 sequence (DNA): TGTGCCAGCAGCCCGGGGCGGAACAGAGCCAATGAGCAGTTCTTC. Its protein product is CASSPGRNRANEQFF. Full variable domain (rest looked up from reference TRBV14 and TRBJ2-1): EAGVTQFPSHSVIEKGQTVTLRCDPISGHDNLYWYRRVMGKEIKFLLHFVKESKQDESGMPNNRFLAERTGGTYSTLKVQPAELEDSGVYFCASSPGRNRANEQFFGPGTRLTVL.

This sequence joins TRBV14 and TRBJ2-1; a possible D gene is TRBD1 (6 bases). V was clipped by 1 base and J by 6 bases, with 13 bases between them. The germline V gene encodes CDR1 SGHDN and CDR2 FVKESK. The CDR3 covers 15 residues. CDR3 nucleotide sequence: TGTGCCAGCAGCCAAGCGGTTTTGACAGGCAATGAGCAGTTCTTC. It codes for CASSQAVLTGNEQFF.

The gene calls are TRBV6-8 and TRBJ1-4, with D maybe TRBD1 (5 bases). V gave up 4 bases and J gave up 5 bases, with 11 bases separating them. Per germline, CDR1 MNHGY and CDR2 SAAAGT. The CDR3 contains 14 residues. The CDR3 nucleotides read TGTGCCAGCAGTTCCGTACGGGGCAATGAAAAACTGTTTTTT. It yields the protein CASSSVRGNEKLFF.

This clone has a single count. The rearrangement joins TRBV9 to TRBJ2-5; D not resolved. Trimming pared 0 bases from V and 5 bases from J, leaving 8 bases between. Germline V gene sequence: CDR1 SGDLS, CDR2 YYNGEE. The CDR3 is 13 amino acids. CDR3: CASSVATAETQYF. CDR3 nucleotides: TGTGCCAGCAGCGTAGCAACAGCGGAGACCCAGTACTTC.

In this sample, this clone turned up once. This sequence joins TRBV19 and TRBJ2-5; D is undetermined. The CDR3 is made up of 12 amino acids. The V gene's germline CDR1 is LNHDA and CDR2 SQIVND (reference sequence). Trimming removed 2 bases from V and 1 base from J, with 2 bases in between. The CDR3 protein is CASSIPQETQYF. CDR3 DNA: TGTGCCAGTAGTATACCCCAAGAGACCCAGTACTTC.

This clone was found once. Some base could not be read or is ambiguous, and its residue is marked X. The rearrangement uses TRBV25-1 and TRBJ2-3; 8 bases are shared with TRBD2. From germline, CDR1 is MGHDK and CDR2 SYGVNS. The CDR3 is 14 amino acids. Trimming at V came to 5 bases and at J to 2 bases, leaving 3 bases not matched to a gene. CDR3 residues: CASSXGLATDTQYF. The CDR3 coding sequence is TGTGCCAGCAGTCRTGGACTAGCCACAGATACGCAGTATTTT.

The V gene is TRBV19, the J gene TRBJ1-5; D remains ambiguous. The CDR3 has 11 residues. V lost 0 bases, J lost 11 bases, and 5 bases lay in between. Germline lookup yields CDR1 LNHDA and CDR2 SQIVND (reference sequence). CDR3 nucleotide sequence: TGTGCCAGTAGTATAGAGGGTGCCCAGCATTTT. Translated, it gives CASSIEGAQHF.

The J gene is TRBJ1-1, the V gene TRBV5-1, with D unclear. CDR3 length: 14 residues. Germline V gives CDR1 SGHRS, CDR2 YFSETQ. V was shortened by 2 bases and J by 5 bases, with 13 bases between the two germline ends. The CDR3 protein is CASSFDPRGTEAFF. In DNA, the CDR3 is TGCGCCAGCAGCTTCGATCCCCGAGGGACTGAAGCTTTCTTT. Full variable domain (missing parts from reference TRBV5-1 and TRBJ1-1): KAGVTQTPRYLIKTRGQQVTLSCSPISGHRSVSWYQQTPGQGLQFLFEYFSETQRNKGNFPGRFSGRQFSNSRSEMNVSTLELGDSALYLCASSFDPRGTEAFFGQGTRLTVV.

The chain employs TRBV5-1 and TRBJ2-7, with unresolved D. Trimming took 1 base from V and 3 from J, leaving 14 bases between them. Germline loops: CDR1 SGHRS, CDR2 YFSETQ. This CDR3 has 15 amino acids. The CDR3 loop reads CASSLWTSESYEQYF. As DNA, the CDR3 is TGCGCCAGCAGCTTGTGGACCAGCGAGAGCTACGAGCAGTACTTC.

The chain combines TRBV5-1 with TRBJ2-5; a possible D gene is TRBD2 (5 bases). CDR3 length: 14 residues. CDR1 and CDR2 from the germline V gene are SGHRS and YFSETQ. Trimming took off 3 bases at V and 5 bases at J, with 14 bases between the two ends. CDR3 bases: TGCGCCAGCAGCTCTACCGCGGGCGTGGAGACCCAGTACTTC. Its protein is CASSSTAGVETQYF.

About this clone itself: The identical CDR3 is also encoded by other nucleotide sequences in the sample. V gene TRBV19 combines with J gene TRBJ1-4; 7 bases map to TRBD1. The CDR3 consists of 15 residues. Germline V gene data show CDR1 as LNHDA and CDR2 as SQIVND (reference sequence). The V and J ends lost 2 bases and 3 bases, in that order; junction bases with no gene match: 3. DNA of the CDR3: TGTGCCAGTAGTATATGGGGACAGTCTAATGAAAAACTGTTTTTT. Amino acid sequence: CASSIWGQSNEKLFF.

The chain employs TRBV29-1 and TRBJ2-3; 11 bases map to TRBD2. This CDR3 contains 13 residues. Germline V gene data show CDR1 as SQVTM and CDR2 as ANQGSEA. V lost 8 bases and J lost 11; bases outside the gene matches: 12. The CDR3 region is CSTHELAGGRQYF. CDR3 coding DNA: TGCAGCACCCACGAATTAGCGGGAGGGAGGCAGTATTTT.

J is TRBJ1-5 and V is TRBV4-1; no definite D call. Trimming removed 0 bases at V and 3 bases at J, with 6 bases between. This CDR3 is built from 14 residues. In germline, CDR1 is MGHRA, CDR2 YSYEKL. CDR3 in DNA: TGCGCCAGCAGCCAAGATTTATACAATCAGCCCCAGCATTTT. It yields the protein CASSQDLYNQPQHF.

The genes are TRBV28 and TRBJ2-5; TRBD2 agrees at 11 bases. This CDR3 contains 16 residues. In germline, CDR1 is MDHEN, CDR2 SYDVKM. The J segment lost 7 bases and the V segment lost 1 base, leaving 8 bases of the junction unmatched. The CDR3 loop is CASSLSSGGSQGTQYF. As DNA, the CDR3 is TGTGCCAGCAGTTTATCTAGCGGGGGGTCCCAGGGGACCCAGTACTTC.

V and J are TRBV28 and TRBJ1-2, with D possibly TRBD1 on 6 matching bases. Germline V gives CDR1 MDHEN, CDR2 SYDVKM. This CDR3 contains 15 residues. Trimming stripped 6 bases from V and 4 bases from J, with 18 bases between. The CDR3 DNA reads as TGTGCCAGCAGCCGTTTTGAACAGGGAAGCTATGGCTACACCTTC. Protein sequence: CASSRFEQGSYGYTF.

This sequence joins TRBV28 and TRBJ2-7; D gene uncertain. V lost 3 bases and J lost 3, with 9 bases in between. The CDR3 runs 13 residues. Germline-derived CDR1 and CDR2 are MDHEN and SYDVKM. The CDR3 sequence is CASSFDTDYEQYF. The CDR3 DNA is TGTGCCAGCAGTTTTGACACAGACTACGAGCAGTACTTC.

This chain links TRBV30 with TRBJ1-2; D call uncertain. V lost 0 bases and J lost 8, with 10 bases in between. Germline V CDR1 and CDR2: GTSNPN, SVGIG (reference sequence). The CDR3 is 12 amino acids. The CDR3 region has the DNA TGTGCCTGGAGTGTCGGAGGATGGGGCTACACCTTC. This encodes CAWSVGGWGYTF.

This CDR3 reads CASARGQRGYQETQYF. CDR3 in DNA: TGTGCTAGTGCCCGGGGCCAGCGGGGCTACCAAGAGACCCAGTACTTC. This rearrangement joins TRBV12-5 to TRBJ2-5, with TRBD2 matching 7 bases. This CDR3 comprises 16 residues. Germline V gene data show CDR1 as LGHNT and CDR2 as FRNRAP. With 7 bases clipped from V and 0 bases from J, the junction kept 11 bases outside the gene matches. Combining the CDR3 with reference TRBV12-5 and TRBJ2-5 gives the whole variable domain DARVTQTPRHKVTEMGQEVTMRCQPILGHNTVFWYRQTMMQGLELLAYFRNRAPLDDSGMPKDRFSAEMPDATLATLKIQPSEPRDSAVYFCASARGQRGYQETQYFGPGTRLLVL.

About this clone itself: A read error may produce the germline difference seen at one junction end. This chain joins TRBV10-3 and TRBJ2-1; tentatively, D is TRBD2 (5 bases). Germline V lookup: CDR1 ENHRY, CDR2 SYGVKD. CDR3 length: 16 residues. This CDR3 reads CASSEARGGHYNEQFF. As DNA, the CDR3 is TGTGCCAGCAGTGAGGCACGGGGTGGGCACTACAATGAGCAGTTCTTC.